This section outlines one T cell receptor (beta chain) sequence together with its context. Germline V gene sequence: CDR1 SGHTA, CDR2 FQGTGA. This CDR3 has 15 residues. Unmatched junction bases numbered 3, after V lost 4 bases and J lost 0 bases. This sample is part of a study of blood T cell repertoires in COVID-19. Study-level background: Collection of acute and convalescent COVID-19 samples took place in the United States, Italy and Spain. Sources were T cells, B-cell-depleted T cells, or PBMCs; the material itself was cDNA or gDNA.

Seattle participants joined during active infection and were tracked over time. Original analysis: Reference gene primer amplification gave estimated nucleated cell counts. TCRdb keeps only in-frame clones here, not all; method: immunoSEQ multiplex PCR. V, J and clone size reflect that table, while D and trimming were determined from the DNA. The table records about 180,000 clones, about three quarters of them present only once. Sequencing input: peripheral blood. This chain links TRBV7-3 with TRBJ2-7, with 10 bases fitting TRBD2. The receptor was isolated from a woman at least 80 years old with COVID-19, enrolled during active disease. CDR3: CASSSSGGLSYEQYF. The CDR3 DNA reads as TGTGCCAGCAGCTCTAGCGGGGGCCTCTCCTACGAGCAGTACTTC.